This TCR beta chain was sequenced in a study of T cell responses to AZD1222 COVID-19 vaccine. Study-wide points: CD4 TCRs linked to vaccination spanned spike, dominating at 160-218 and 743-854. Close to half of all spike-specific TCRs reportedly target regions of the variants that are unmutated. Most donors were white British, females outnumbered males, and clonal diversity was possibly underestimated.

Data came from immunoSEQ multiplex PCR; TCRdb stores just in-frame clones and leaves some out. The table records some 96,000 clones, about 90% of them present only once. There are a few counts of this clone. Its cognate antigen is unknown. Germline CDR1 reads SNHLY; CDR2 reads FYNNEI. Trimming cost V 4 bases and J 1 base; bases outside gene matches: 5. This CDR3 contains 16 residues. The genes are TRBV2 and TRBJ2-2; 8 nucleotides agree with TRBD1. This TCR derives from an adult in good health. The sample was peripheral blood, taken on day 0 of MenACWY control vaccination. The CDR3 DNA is TGTGCCAGCAGTGCCGGGACAGGTCGGAACACCGGGGAGCTGTTTTTT. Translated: CASSAGTGRNTGELFF. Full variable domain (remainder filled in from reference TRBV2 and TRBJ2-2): EPEVTQTPSHQVTQMGQEVILRCVPISNHLYFYWYRQILGQKVEFLVSFYNNEISEKSEIFDDQFSVERPDGSNFTLKIRSTKLEDSAMYFCASSAGTGRNTGELFFGEGSRLTVL.